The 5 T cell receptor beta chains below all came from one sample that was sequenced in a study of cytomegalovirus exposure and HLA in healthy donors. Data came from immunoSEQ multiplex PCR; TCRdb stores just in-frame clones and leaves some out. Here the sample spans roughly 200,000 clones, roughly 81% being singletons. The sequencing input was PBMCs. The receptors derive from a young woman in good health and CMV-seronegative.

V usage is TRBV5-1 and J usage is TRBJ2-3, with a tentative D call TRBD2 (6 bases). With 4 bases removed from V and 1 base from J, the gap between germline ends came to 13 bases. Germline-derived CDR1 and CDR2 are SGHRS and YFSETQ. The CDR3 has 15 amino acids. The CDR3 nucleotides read TGCGCCAGCAGCCCGGGGGTAGGCGGCACAGATACGCAGTATTTT. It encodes CASSPGVGGTDTQYF.

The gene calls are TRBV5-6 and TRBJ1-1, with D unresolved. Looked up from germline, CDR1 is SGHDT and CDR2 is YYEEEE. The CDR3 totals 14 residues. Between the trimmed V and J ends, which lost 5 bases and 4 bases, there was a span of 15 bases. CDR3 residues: CASRGRRKGTEAFF. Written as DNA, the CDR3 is TGTGCCAGCAGGGGAAGGAGGAAGGGCACTGAAGCTTTCTTT.

The CDR3 DNA reads TGTGCCAGCAGTCCCTGGGGGAGCGGGGGGCCGGAGGAAGAGACCCAGTACTTC. Protein product: CASSPWGSGGPEEETQYF. The chain has TRBV27 and TRBJ2-5; TRBD2 aligns across 9 bases. There are 18 residues in the CDR3. Trimming at V came to 5 bases and at J to 3 bases, leaving 16 bases not matched to a gene. Germline-derived CDR1 and CDR2 are MNHEY and SMNVEV (reference sequence).

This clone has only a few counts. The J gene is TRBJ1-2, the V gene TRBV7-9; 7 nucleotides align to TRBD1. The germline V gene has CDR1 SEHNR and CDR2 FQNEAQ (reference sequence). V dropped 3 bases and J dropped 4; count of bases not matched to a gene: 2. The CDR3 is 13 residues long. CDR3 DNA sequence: TGTGCCAGCAGCTTCGGGACAGCCTATGGCTACACCTTC. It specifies CASSFGTAYGYTF.

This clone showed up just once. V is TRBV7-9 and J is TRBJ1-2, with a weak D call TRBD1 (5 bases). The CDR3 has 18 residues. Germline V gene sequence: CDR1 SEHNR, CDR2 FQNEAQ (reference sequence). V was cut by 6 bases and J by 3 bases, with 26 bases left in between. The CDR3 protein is CASSPGGGAPYLDYGYTF. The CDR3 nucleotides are TGTGCCAGCAGTCCCGGCGGGGGTGCCCCGTACCTCGACTATGGCTACACCTTC.